This is a list of T cell receptor beta chains from one sample in a study of T cell responses to AZD1222 COVID-19 vaccine. The data were produced by immunoSEQ multiplex PCR, yet TCRdb's version contains in-frame clones alone and is incomplete. This table has fewer than 150,000 clones, over 85% appearing once. This sample comprised peripheral blood, obtained on day 0 of AZD1222 vaccination. The source is an adult in good health. Each CDR3 is given without its conserved first and last residue. Each record gives: V gene, CDR3 protein.

v_gene: TRBV27
CDR3aa: ASSSTVGEKLF

v_gene: TRBV27
CDR3aa: ASSSGTGGLNTEAF

v_gene: TRBV11-2
CDR3aa: ASSPSTGGYEQY

v_gene: TRBV4-1
CDR3aa: ASSTGQGPGTQY

v_gene: TRBV19
CDR3aa: ASSMGRGSGTLSTDTQY

v_gene: TRBV2
CDR3aa: ASRPGLGSYEQY

v_gene: TRBV11-1
CDR3aa: ASTTGRLGLEAF

v_gene: TRBV6-5
CDR3aa: ASRRQKLSTDTQY

v_gene: TRBV28
CDR3aa: ASSPGTGPAANEKLF

v_gene: TRBV7-9
CDR3aa: ASSKMTGGLETQY

v_gene: TRBV24-1
CDR3aa: ASPGHSYNEQF

v_gene: TRBV30
CDR3aa: AWSPDTDTEAF

v_gene: TRBV28
CDR3aa: ASSFSLAGASTDTQY

v_gene: TRBV19
CDR3aa: ASSYLAGVSKNIQY

v_gene: TRBV28
CDR3aa: ASRSDTSYNSPLH

v_gene: TRBV19
CDR3aa: ASRRTANSDTDTQY